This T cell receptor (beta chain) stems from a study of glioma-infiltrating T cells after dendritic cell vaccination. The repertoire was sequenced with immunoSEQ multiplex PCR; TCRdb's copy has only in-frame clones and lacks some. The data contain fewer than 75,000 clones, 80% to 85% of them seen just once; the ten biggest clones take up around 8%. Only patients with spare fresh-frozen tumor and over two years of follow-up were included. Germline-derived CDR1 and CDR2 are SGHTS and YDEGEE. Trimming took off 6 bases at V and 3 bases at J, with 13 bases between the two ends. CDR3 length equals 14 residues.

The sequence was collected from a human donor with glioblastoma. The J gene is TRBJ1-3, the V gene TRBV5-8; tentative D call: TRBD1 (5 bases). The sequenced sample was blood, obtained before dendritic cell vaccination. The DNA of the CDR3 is TGTGCCAGCACTCACCAGGGTCTTGGAAACACCATATATTTT. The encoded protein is CASTHQGLGNTIYF. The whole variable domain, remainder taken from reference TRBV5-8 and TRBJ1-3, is EAGVTQSPTHLIKTRGQQATLRCSPISGHTSVYWYQQALGLGLQFLLWYDEGEERNRGNFPPRFSGRQFPNYSSELNVNALELEDSALYLCASTHQGLGNTIYFGEGSWLTVV.